This TCR beta chain was retrieved from a study of T cell repertoires in cytomegalovirus infection. Turning to the study itself: The study used recently identified HLA-C-restricted and well-studied HLA-B-restricted CMV epitopes. Indications came from public TCR beta signatures; they pointed to CMV infection and to a matching HLA type. Findings of the study overall: The study found HLA-C-restricted CMV-specific TCR beta clonotypes dominating the ex vivo response.

Using its own MiXCR run on the reads, TCRdb lists one record per CDR3 protein. In the table there are approximately 110,000 distinct CDR3 sequences, around 28% of which are singletons. The CDR3 extends over 11 amino acids. Trimming pared 6 bases from V and 8 bases from J, leaving 11 bases between. The V gene's germline CDR1 is SQVTM and CDR2 ANQGSEA. This clonotype was found a few times. Its antigen is undetermined. The sample here was CD8+ T cells from cultured PBMCs, taken from culture after CMV antigen stimulation. The chain combines TRBV29-1 with TRBJ2-1, with D perhaps TRBD1 or TRBD2 (5 bases each). The receptor was derived from a human donor in good health (CMV status not recorded). Some clones in this sample may be carry-over from other donors' samples. The CDR3 DNA reads as TGCAGCGTATCCCGGGGCTATGAGCAGTTCTTC. Protein sequence: CSVSRGYEQFF.